Below are 7 T cell receptor beta chains sequenced from a single sample in a study of T cells in narcolepsy. Repertoires were generated with immunoSEQ multiplex PCR, while TCRdb's copy carries only in-frame clones and drops some. This sample has roughly 25,000 clones; 65% to 90% occur once, and the top ten carry approximately 10%. The source material was memory (CD45RA-) CD4+ T cells from blood. All receptors come from a human donor in good health.

V and J are TRBV6-5 and TRBJ2-2, with D unclear. The CDR3 totals 15 residues. CDR1 is MNHEY and CDR2 is SVGAGI in the germline V gene. The V end was cut by 2 bases, the J end by 0 bases, with 7 bases between. In DNA, the CDR3 is TGTGCCAGCAGTTACGGAGCAGCGAACACCGGGGAGCTGTTTTTT. Amino acids: CASSYGAANTGELFF.

This chain uses TRBV6-6 with TRBJ1-2; TRBD1 matches 8 bases. J lost 5 bases, V lost 4 bases, and 6 bases had no gene match. Per the germline V gene, CDR1 is MNHNY and CDR2 is SVGAGI (reference sequence). This CDR3 has 14 amino acids. CDR3 nucleotides: TGTGCCAGCAGTTCCTTTGGGACAGGATATGGCTACACCTTC. This codes for CASSSFGTGYGYTF.

This chain joins TRBV29-1 and TRBJ2-1, with 14 nucleotides matching TRBD2. The trim removed 8 bases at V and 5 bases at J, leaving 11 bases unmatched. The CDR3 has 16 amino acids. Per germline, CDR1 SQVTM and CDR2 ANQGSEA. Written as DNA, the CDR3 is TGCAGCATCCCAAGGACTAGCGGGAGGATCCACAATGAGCAGTTCTTC. This encodes CSIPRTSGRIHNEQFF.

V and J are TRBV5-1 and TRBJ2-7, with a weak D call TRBD1 (6 bases). CDR1 is SGHRS and CDR2 is YFSETQ in the germline V gene. V was pared by 2 bases and J by 5 bases, with 14 bases between. The CDR3 is 14 residues long. CDR3 nucleotides: TGCGCCAGCAGCTTTAGGCAGGGGATCGACGAGCAGTACTTC. Amino acid sequence: CASSFRQGIDEQYF.

The rearrangement uses TRBV19 and TRBJ1-4, with a possible D match to TRBD1 (6 bases). V gave up 10 bases and J gave up 7 bases, with 13 bases separating them. In germline, CDR1 is LNHDA, CDR2 SQIVND (reference sequence). This CDR3 is 12 amino acids long. CDR3 loop: CAITLGGEKLFF. The CDR3 region has the DNA TGTGCCATAACTCTAGGGGGTGAAAAACTGTTTTTT.

The chain recombines TRBV9 with TRBJ2-3; 8 bases line up with TRBD2. The ends lost 3 bases at V and 4 bases at J; junction bases unmatched: 4. The CDR3 extends over 14 amino acids. Germline V gives CDR1 SGDLS, CDR2 YYNGEE. CDR3 DNA sequence: TGTGCCAGCAGCGAAGCGGGAGTACCAGATACGCAGTATTTT. Protein product: CASSEAGVPDTQYF.

This chain joins TRBV29-1 and TRBJ1-2; TRBD1 might be the D (6 bases). Germline values: CDR1 SQVTM, CDR2 ANQGSEA. The CDR3 totals 14 residues. The V end was cut by 5 bases, the J end by 3 bases, with 16 bases between. The CDR3 nucleotides read TGCAGCGTTCACACGGTGACAGGAGACTATGGCTACACCTTC. Translating it yields CSVHTVTGDYGYTF. The whole variable domain, filled in from reference TRBV29-1 and TRBJ1-2, reads SAVISQKPSRDICQRGTSLTIQCQVDSQVTMMFWYRQQPGQSLTLIATANQGSEATYESGFVIDKFPISRPNLTFSTLTVSNMSPEDSSIYLCSVHTVTGDYGYTFGSGTRLTVV.